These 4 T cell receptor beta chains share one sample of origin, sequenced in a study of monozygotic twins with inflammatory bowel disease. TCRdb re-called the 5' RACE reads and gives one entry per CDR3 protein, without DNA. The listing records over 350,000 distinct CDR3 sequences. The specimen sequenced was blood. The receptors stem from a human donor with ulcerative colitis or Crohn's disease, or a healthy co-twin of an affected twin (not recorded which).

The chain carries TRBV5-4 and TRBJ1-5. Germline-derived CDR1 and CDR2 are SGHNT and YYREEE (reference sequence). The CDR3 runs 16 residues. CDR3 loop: CASSLGGDYSNQPQHF.

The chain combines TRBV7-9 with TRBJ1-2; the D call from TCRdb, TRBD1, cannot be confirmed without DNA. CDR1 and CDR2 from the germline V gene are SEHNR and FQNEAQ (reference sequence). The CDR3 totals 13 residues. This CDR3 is CASSRDSFYGYTF.

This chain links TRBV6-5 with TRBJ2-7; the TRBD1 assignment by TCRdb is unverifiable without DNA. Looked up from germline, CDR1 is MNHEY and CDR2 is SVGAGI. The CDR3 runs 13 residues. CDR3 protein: CASSYLGHFEQYF.

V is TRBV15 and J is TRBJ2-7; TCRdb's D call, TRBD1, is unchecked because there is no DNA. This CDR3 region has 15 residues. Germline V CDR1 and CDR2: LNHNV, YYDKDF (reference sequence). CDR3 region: CATSRDRGAGNEQYF. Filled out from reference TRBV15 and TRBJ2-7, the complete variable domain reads DAMVIQNPRYQVTQFGKPVTLSCSQTLNHNVMYWYQQKSSQAPKLLFHYYDKDFNNEADTPDNFQSRRPNTSFCFLDIRSPGLGDTAMYLCATSRDRGAGNEQYFGPGTRLTVT.